The subject of this entry is one TCR beta chain. These data originate in a study of CD8 T cells in Susac syndrome. As for the study in general: Of the sequenced Susac syndrome patients, six had active disease and 8 or 9 were in remission. Patients with Susac syndrome were therapy-naive, taking corticosteroids, with some also receiving intravenous immunoglobulin, or taking intravenous immunoglobulin alone at the time their blood was drawn.

The RNA input was about 0.5 to 1 ug, and it was reverse transcribed with random hexamers. Coverage of TCR beta CDR3 amplification by immunoSEQ multiplex PCR extended to 54 Vbeta and 13 Jbeta. TCRdb processed the immunoSEQ multiplex PCR reads anew with MiXCR; each CDR3 protein has one entry. The sample includes approximately 77,000 distinct CDR3 sequences, 85% to 95% seen only once; the top ten take roughly 0.56%. Germline assignment: CDR1 DFQATT and CDR2 SNEGSKA (reference sequence). Between the trimmed V and J ends, which lost 6 bases and 6 bases, there was a span of 12 bases. CDR3 length: 12 residues.

The V gene is TRBV20-1, the J gene TRBJ2-4; the D is unclear. The TCR comes from a human donor with Susac syndrome. The sequenced material came from CD4+ T cells from PBMCs. CDR3 residues: CSALENVNIQYF. The CDR3 coding sequence is TGCAGTGCCCTCGAAAATGTAAACATTCAGTACTTC.